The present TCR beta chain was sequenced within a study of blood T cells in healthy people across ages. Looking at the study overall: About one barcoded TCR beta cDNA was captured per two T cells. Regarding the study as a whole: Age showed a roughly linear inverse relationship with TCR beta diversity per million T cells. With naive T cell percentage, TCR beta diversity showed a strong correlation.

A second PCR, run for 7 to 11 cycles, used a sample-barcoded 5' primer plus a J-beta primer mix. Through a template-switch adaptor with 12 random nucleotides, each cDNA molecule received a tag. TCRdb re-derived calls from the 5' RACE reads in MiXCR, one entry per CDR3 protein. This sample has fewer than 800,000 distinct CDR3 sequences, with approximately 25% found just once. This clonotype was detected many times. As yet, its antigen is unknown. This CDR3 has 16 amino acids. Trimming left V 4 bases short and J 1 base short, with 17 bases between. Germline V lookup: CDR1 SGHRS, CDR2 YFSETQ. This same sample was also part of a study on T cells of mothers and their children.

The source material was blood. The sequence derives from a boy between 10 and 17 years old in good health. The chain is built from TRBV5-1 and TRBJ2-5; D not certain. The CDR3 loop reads CASSALTGGSQETQYF. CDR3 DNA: TGCGCCAGCAGCGCCCTCACGGGCGGAAGCCAAGAGACCCAGTACTTC.